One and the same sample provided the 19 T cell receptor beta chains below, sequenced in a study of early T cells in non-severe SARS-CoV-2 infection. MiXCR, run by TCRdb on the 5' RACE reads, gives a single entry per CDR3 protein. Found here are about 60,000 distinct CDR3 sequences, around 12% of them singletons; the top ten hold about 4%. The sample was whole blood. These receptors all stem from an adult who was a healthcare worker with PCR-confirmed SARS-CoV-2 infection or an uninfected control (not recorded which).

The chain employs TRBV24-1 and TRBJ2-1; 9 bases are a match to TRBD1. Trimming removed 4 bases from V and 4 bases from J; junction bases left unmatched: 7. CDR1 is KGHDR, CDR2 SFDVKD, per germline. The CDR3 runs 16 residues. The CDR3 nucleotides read TGTGCCACCAGTGACTCGACAGGGGGAGCATACAATGAGCAGTTCTTC. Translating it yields CATSDSTGGAYNEQFF.

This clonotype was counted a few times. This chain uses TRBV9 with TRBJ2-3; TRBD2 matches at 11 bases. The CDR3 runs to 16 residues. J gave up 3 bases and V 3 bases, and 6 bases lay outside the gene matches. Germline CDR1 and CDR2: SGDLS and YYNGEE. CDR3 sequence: CASSAASGRQTDTQYF. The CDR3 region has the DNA TGTGCCAGCAGCGCGGCTAGCGGGAGGCAAACAGATACGCAGTATTTT.

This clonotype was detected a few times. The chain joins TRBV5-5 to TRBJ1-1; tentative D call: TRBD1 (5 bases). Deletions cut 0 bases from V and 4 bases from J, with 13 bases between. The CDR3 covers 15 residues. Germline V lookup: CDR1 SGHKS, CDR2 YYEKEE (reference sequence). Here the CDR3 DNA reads TGTGCCAGCAGCTTGGCCCCGACAGTGGGCACTGAAGCTTTCTTT. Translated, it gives CASSLAPTVGTEAFF.

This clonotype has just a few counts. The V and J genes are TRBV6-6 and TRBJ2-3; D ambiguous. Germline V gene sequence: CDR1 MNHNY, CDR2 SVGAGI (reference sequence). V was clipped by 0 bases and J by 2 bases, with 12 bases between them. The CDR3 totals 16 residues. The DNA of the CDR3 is TGTGCCAGCAGTTACTCAGAACGGGCCAACACAGATACGCAGTATTTT. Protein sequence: CASSYSERANTDTQYF.

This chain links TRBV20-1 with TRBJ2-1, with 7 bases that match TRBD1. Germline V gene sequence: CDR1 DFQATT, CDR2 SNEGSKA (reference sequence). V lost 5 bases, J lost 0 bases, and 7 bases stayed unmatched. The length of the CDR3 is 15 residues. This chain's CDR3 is CSAVGQSISYNEQFF. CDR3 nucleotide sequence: TGCAGTGCTGTGGGACAGTCGATCTCCTACAATGAGCAGTTCTTC.

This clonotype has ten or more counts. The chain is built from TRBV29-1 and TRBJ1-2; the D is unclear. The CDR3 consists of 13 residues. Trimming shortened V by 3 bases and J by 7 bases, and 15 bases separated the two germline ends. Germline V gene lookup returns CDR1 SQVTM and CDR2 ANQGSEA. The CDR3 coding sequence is TGCAGCGTTGAGGAGAGAGGGAATGGTGGCTACACCTTC. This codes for CSVEERGNGGYTF. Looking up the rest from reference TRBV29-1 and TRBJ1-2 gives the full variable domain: SAVISQKPSRDICQRGTSLTIQCQVDSQVTMMFWYRQQPGQSLTLIATANQGSEATYESGFVIDKFPISRPNLTFSTLTVSNMSPEDSSIYLCSVEERGNGGYTFGSGTRLTVV.

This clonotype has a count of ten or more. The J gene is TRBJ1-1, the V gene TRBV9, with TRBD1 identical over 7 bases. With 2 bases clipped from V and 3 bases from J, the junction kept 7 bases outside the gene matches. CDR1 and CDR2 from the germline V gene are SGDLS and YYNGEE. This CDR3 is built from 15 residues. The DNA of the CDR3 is TGTGCCAGCAGCGTCGGCAGGGGGACAGACACTGAAGCTTTCTTT. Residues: CASSVGRGTDTEAFF. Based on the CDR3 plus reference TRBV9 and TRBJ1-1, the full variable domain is DSGVTQTPKHLITATGQRVTLRCSPRSGDLSVYWYQQSLDQGLQFLIQYYNGEERAKGNILERFSAQQFPDLHSELNLSSLELGDSALYFCASSVGRGTDTEAFFGQGTRLTVV.

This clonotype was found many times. The CDR3 spells CASSPWASGGNEQFF. In DNA, the CDR3 is TGCGCCAGCAGCCCTTGGGCTAGCGGAGGGAATGAGCAGTTCTTC. The rearrangement links TRBV5-1 to TRBJ2-1; 7 positions match TRBD2. The germline V gene encodes CDR1 SGHRS and CDR2 YFSETQ. The V and J ends lost 4 bases and 7 bases, in that order; junction bases with no gene match: 11. The CDR3 is 15 residues long. The whole variable domain, filled in from reference TRBV5-1 and TRBJ2-1, reads KAGVTQTPRYLIKTRGQQVTLSCSPISGHRSVSWYQQTPGQGLQFLFEYFSETQRNKGNFPGRFSGRQFSNSRSEMNVSTLELGDSALYLCASSPWASGGNEQFFGPGTRLTVL.

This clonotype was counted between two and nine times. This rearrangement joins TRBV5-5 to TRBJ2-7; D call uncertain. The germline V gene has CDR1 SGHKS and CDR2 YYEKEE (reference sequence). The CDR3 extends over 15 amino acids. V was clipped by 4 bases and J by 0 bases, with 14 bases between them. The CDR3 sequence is CASSAAPQASYEQYF. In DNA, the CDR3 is TGTGCCAGCAGCGCGGCCCCACAAGCCTCCTACGAGCAGTACTTC.

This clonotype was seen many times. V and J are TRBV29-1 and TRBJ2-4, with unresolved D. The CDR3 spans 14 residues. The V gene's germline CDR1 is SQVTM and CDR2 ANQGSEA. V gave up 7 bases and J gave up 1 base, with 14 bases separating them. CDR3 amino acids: CSGLEDWAKNIQYF. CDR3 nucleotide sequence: TGCAGCGGGTTAGAAGATTGGGCCAAAAACATTCAGTACTTC.

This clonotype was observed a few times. CDR3 coding DNA: TGTGCCAGCCGGACGGGCTTCCAAGAGACCCAGTACTTC. Its protein product is CASRTGFQETQYF. The chain combines TRBV3-1 with TRBJ2-5; the D is unclear. V lost 8 bases, J lost 1 base, and 11 bases lay in between. Per the germline V gene, CDR1 is LGHDT and CDR2 is YNNKEL (reference sequence). The CDR3 extends over 13 amino acids.

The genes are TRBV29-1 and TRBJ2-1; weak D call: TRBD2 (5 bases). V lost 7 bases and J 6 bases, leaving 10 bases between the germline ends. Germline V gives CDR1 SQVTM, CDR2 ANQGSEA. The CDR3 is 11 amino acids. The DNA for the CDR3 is TGCAGCGACCGGACTTCCAATGAGCAGTTCTTC. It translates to CSDRTSNEQFF.

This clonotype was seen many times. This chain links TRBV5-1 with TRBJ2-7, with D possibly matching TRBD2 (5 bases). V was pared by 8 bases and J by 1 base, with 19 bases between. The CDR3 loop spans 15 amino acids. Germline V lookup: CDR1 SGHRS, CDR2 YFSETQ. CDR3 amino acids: CARPYREPISYEQYF. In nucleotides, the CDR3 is TGCGCCAGACCCTACCGGGAACCGATTTCCTACGAGCAGTACTTC. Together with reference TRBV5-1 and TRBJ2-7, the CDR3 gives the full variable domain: KAGVTQTPRYLIKTRGQQVTLSCSPISGHRSVSWYQQTPGQGLQFLFEYFSETQRNKGNFPGRFSGRQFSNSRSEMNVSTLELGDSALYLCARPYREPISYEQYFGPGTRLTVT.

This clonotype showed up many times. The CDR3 DNA reads TGCGCCAGCAGCTTAGGACTAGGGGCGGACAATGAGCAGTTCTTC. Protein: CASSLGLGADNEQFF. The chain is built from TRBV5-1 and TRBJ2-1, with 7 bases that match TRBD2. V lost 2 bases to trimming and J lost 5 bases; unmatched junction nucleotides: 7. Per germline, CDR1 SGHRS and CDR2 YFSETQ. The CDR3 spans 15 residues.

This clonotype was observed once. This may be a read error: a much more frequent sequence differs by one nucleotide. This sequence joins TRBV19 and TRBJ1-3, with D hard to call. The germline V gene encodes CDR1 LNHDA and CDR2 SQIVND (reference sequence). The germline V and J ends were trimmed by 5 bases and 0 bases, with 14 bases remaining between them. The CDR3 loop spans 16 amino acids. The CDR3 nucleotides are TGTGCCAGTAGTCCCCGAGCTGCCCCCTCTGGAAACACCATATATTTT. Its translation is CASSPRAAPSGNTIYF.

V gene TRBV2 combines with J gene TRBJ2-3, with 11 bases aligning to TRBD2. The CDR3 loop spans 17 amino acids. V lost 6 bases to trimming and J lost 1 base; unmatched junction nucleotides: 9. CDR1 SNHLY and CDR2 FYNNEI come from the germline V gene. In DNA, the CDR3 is TGTGCCAGCAGGCCGGGACTAGCGGAGCTAGGCACAGATACGCAGTATTTT. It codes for CASRPGLAELGTDTQYF.

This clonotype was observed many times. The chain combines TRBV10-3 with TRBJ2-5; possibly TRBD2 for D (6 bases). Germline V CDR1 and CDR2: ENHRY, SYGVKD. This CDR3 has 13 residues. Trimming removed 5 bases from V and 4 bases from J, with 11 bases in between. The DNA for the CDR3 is TGTGCCATCAGTATAGCGGCCAGAGAGACCCAGTACTTC. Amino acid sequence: CAISIAARETQYF.

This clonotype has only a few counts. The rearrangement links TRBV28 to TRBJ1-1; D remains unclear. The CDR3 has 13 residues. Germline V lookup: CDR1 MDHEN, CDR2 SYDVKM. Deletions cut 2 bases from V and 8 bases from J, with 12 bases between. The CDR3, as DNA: TGTGCCAGCAGTTTACCGGAGTACCTCGAAGCTTTCTTT. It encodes CASSLPEYLEAFF.

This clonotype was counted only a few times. CDR3: CASSMPGLAGTPDTQYF. The CDR3 DNA sequence: TGTGCCAGCAGCATGCCGGGACTAGCGGGAACGCCAGATACGCAGTATTTT. The genes are TRBV9 and TRBJ2-3; 13 nucleotides line up with TRBD2. The V gene end was trimmed by 4 bases and the J gene end by 4 bases; junction bases not matched to a gene: 9. The CDR3 sequence is 17 residues long. Germline assignment: CDR1 SGDLS and CDR2 YYNGEE.